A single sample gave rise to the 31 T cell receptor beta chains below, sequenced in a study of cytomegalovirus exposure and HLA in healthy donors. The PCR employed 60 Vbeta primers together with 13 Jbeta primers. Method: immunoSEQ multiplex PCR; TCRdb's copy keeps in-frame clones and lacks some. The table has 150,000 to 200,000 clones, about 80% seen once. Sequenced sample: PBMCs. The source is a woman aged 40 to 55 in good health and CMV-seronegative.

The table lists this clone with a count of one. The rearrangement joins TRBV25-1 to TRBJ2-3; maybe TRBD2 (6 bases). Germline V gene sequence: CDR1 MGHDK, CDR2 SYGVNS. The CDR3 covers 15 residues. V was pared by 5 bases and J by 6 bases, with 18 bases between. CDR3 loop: CASSKPGLFTDTQYF. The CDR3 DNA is TGTGCCAGCAGTAAGCCGGGACTGTTCACGGATACGCAGTATTTT.

The CDR3 nucleotides read TGCGCCAGCAGCCAAGATCGGCGGACTAGCGGGAAAGATGAGCAGTTCTTC. Protein: CASSQDRRTSGKDEQFF. This sequence joins TRBV4-3 and TRBJ2-1, with 12 bases that match TRBD2. There are 17 residues in the CDR3. V dropped 0 bases and J dropped 8; count of bases not matched to a gene: 8. The germline V gene has CDR1 LGHNA and CDR2 YSLEER.

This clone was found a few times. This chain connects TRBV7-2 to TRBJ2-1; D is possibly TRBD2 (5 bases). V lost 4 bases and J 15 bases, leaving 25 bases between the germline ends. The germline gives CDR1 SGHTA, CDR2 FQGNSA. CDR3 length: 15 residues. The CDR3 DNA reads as TGTGCCAGCAGCTCCCTAGTCAAACCGACTAATCTGGGGTTCTTC. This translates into CASSSLVKPTNLGFF.

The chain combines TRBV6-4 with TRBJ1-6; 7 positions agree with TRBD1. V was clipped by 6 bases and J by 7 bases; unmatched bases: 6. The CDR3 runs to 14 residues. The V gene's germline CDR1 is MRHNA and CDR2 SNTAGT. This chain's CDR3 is CASSEGQRNSPLHF. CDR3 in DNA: TGTGCCAGCAGCGAGGGACAGCGAAATTCACCCCTCCACTTT.

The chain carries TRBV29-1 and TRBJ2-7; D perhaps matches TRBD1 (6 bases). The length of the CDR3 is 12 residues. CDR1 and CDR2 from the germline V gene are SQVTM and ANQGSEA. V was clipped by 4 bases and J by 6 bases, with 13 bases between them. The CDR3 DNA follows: TGCAGCGTTGCCAGGGGATCGGGCGAGCAGTACTTC. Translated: CSVARGSGEQYF.

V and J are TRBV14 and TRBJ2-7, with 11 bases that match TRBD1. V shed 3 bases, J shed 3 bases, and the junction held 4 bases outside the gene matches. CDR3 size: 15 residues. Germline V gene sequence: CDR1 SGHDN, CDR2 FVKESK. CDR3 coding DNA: TGTGCCAGCAGCCAGTTCGGGACAGGGGGCTACGAGCAGTACTTC. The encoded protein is CASSQFGTGGYEQYF. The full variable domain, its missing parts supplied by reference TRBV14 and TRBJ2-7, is EAGVTQFPSHSVIEKGQTVTLRCDPISGHDNLYWYRRVMGKEIKFLLHFVKESKQDESGMPNNRFLAERTGGTYSTLKVQPAELEDSGVYFCASSQFGTGGYEQYFGPGTRLTVT.

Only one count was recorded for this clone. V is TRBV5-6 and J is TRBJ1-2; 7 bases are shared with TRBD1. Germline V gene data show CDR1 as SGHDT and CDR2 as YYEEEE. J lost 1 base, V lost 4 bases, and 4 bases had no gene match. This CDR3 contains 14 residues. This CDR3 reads CASSIGQVNYGYTF. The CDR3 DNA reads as TGTGCCAGCAGCATAGGACAGGTTAACTATGGCTACACCTTC.

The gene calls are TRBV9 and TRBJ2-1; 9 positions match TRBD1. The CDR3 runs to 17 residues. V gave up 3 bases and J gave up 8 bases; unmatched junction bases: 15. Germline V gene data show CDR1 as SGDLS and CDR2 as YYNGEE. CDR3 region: CASSERGDRVFYDEQFF. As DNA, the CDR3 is TGTGCCAGCAGCGAACGGGGGGACAGGGTTTTTTATGATGAGCAGTTCTTC.

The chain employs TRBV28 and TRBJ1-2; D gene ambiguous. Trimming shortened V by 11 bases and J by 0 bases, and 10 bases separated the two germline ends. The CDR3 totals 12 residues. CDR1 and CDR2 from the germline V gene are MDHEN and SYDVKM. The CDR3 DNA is TGTGCCCACAGCGGGCCTAACTATGGCTACACCTTC. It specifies CAHSGPNYGYTF.

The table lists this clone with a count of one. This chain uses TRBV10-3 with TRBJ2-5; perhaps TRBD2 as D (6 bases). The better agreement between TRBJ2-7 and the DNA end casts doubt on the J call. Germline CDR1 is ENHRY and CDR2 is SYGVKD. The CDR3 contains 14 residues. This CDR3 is CAITLGGGTYEQYF. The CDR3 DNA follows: TGTGCCATCACCTTGGGAGGCGGCACCTACGAGCAGTACTTC.

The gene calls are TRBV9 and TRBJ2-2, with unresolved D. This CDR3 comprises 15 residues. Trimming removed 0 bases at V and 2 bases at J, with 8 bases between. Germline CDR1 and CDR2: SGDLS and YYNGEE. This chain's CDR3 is CASSVVAENTGELFF. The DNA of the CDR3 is TGTGCCAGCAGCGTAGTGGCGGAAAACACCGGGGAGCTGTTTTTT.

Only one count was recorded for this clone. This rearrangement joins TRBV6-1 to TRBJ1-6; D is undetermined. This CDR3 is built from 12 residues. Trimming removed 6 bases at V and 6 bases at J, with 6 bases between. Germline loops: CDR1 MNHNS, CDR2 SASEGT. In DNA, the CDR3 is TGTGCCAGCAGCAGGCCTAATTCACCCCTCCACTTT. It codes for CASSRPNSPLHF.

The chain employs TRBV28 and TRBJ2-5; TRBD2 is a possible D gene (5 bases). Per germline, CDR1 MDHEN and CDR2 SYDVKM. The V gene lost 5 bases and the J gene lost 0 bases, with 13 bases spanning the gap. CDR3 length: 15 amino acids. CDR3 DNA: TGTGCCAGCAGTAGGACTCGCAGGTACCAAGAGACCCAGTACTTC. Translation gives CASSRTRRYQETQYF.

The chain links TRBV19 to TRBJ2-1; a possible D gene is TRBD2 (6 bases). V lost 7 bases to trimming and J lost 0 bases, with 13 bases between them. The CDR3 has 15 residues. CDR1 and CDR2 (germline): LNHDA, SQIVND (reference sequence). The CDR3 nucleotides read TGTGCCAGTAACATCCGGGACTCCTCCTACAATGAGCAGTTCTTC. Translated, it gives CASNIRDSSYNEQFF.

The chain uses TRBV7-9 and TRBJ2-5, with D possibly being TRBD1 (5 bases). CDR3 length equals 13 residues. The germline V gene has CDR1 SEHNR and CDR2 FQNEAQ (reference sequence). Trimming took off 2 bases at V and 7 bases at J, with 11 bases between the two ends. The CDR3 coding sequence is TGTGCCAGCAGCTTACCAGGGTTGGGGACCCAGTACTTC. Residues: CASSLPGLGTQYF.

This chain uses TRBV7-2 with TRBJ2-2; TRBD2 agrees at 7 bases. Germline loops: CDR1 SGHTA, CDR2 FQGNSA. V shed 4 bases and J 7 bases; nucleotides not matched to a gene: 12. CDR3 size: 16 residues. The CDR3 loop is CASSSRLAGGGGELFF. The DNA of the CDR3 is TGTGCCAGCAGCTCCAGACTAGCTGGGGGTGGCGGGGAGCTGTTTTTT.

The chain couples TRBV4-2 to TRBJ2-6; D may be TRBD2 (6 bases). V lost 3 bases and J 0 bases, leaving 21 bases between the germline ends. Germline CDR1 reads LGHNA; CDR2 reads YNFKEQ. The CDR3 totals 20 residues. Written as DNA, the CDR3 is TGTGCCAGCAGCCAGGACTCGGGTCCGGGACTTCTCTCTGGGGCCAACGTCCTGACTTTC. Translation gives CASSQDSGPGLLSGANVLTF.

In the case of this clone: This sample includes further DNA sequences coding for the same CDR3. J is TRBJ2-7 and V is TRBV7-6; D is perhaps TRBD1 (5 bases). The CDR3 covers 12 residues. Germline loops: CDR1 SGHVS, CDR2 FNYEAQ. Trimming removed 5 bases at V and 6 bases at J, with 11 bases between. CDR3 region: CASSPSGFEQYF. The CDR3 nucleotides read TGTGCCAGCAGCCCCTCAGGGTTCGAGCAGTACTTC.

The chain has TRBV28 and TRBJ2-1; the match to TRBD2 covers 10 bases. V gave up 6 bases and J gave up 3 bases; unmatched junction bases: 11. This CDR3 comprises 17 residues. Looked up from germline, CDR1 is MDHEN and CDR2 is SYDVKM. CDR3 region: CASRPRVTSGFYNEQFF. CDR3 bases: TGTGCCAGCAGGCCGAGGGTGACTAGCGGGTTCTACAATGAGCAGTTCTTC.

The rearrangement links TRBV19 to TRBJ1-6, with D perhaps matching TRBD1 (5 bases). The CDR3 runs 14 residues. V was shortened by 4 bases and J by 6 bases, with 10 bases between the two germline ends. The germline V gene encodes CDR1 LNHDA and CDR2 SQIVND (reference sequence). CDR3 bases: TGTGCCAGTAGTAAACAGGAAGTTAATTCACCCCTCCACTTT. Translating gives CASSKQEVNSPLHF.

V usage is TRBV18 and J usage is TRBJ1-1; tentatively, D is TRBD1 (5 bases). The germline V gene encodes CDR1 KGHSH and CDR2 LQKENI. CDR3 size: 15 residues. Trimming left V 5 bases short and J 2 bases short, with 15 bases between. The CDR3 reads CASSFPREINTEAFF. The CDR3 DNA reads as TGTGCCAGCTCATTCCCCAGGGAAATCAACACTGAAGCTTTCTTT.

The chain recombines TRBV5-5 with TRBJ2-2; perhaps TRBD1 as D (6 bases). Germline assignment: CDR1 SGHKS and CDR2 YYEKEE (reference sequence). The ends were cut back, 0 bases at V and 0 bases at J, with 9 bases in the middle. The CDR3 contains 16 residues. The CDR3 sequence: CASSLVTGTNTGELFF. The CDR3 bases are TGTGCCAGCAGCTTGGTAACAGGGACGAACACCGGGGAGCTGTTTTTT.

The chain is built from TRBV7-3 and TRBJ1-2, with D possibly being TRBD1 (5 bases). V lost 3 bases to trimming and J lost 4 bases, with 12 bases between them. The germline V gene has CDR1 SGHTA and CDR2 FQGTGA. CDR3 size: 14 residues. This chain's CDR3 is CASSLTGEGYGYTF. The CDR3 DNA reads TGTGCCAGCAGCTTGACGGGGGAGGGCTATGGCTACACCTTC.

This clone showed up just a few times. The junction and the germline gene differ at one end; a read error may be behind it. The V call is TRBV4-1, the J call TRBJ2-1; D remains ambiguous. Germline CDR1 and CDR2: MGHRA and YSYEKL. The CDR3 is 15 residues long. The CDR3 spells CASSQAAQDYNEQFF. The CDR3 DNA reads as TGTGCCAGCAGCCAAGCAGCCCAGGACTACAATGAGCAGTTCTTC.

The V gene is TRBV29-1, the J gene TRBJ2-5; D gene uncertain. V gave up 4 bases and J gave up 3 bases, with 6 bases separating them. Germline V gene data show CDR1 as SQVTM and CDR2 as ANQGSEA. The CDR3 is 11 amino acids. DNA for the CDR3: TGCAGCGTTGCTCCCGAAGAGACCCAGTACTTC. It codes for CSVAPEETQYF.

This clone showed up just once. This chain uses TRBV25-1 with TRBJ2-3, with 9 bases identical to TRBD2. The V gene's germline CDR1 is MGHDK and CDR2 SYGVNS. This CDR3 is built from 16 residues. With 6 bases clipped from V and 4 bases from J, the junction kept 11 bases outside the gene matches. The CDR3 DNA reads TGTGCCAGCAGGAGGGGGGGCGGGAGGGCCCCAGATACGCAGTATTTT. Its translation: CASRRGGGRAPDTQYF.

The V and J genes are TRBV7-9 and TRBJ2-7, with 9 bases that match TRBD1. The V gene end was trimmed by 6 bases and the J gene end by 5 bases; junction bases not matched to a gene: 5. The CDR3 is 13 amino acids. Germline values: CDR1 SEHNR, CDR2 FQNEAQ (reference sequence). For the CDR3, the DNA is TGTGCCAGCAGGGGACAGGGTAACGACGAGCAGTACTTC. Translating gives CASRGQGNDEQYF.

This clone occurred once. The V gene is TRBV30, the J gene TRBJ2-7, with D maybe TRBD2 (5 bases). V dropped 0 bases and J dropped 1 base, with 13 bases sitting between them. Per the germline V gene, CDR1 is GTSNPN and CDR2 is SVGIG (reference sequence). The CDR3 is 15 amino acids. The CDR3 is CAWSVLAEGSYEQYF. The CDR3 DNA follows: TGTGCCTGGAGTGTTCTAGCTGAAGGTTCCTACGAGCAGTACTTC.

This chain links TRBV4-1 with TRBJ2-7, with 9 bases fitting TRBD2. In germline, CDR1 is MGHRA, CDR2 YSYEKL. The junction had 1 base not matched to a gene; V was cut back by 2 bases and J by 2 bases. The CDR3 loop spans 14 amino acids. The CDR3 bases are TGCGCCAGCAGCCAAAGCGGGGGGACCTACGAGCAGTACTTC. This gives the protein CASSQSGGTYEQYF.

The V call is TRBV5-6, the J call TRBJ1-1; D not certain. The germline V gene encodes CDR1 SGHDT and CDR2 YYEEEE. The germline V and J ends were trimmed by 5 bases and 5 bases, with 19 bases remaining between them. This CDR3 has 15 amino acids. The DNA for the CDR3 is TGTGCCAGCAGTACATTCCTCCCAACGGAGACTGAAGCTTTCTTT. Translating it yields CASSTFLPTETEAFF.

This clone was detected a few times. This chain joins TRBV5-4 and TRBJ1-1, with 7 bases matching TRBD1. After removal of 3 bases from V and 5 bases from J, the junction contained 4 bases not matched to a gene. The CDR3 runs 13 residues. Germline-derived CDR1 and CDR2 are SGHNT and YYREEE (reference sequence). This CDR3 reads CASSSRDRTEAFF. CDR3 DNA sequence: TGTGCCAGCAGCTCTCGGGACAGAACTGAAGCTTTCTTT.